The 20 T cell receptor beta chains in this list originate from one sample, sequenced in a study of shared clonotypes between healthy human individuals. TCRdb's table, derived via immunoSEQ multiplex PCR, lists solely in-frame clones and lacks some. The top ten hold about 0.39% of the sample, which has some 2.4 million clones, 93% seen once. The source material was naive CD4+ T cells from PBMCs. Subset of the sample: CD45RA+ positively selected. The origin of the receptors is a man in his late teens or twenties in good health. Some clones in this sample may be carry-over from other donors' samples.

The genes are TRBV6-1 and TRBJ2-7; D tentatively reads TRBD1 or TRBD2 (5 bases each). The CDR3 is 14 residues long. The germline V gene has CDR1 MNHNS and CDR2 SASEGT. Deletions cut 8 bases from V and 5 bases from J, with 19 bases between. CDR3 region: CASHLWGGSNEQYF. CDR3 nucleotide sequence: TGTGCCAGCCATTTGTGGGGCGGGTCGAACGAGCAGTACTTC.

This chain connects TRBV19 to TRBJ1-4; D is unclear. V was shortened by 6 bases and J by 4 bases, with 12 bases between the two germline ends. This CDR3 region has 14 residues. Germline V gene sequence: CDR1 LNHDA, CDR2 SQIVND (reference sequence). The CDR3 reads CASRIRRGNEKLFF. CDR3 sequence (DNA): TGTGCCAGTAGGATTAGGCGGGGTAATGAAAAACTGTTTTTT.

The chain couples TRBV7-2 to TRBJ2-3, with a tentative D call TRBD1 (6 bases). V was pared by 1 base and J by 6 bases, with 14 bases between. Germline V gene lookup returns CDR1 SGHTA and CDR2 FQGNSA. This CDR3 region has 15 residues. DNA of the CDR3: TGTGCCAGCAGCTTAGTTGGGGGCATCTTTGATACGCAGTATTTT. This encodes CASSLVGGIFDTQYF.

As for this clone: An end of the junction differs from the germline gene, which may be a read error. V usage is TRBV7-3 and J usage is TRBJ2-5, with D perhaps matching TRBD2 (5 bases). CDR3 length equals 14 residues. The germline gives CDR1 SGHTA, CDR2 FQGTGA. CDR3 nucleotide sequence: TGTGCCAGCAGCTTGTCCCGGGATCAAGGGACCCAGTACTTC. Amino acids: CASSLSRDQGTQYF.

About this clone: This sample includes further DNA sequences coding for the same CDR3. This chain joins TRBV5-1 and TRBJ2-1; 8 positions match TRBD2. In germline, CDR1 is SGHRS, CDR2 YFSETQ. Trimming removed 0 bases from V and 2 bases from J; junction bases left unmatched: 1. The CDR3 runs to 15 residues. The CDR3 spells CASSLVSGAYNEQFF. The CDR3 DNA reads TGCGCCAGCAGCTTGGTTAGCGGGGCCTACAATGAGCAGTTCTTC.

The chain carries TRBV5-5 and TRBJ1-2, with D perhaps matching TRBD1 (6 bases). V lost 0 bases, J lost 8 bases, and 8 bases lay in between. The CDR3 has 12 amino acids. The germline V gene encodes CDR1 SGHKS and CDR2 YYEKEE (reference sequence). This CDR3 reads CASSLAGGGYTF. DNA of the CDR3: TGTGCCAGCAGCTTGGCTGGGGGCGGCTACACCTTC.

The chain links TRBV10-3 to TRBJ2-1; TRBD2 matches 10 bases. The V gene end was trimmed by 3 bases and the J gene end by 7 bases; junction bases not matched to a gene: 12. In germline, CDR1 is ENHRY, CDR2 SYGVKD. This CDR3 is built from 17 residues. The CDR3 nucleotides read TGTGCCATCAGTGATAGCAGCGGGAGGGCCATTGGGAATGAGCAGTTCTTC. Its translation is CAISDSSGRAIGNEQFF.

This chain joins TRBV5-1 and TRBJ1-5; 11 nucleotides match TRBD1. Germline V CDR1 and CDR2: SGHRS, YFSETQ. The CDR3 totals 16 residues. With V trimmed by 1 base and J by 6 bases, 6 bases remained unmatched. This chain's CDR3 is CASSLLGQGEGQPQHF. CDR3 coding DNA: TGCGCCAGCAGCTTGCTGGGACAGGGGGAGGGTCAGCCCCAGCATTTT.

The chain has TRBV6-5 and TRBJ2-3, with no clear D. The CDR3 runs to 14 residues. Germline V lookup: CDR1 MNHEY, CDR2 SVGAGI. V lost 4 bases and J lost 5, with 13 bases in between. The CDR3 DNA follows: TGTGCCAGCAGTTCGCCTTTGGCGGTAGATACGCAGTATTTT. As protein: CASSSPLAVDTQYF.

The CDR3 loop reads CASSQGGLAGGSAETQYF. Written as DNA, the CDR3 is TGTGCCAGCAGCCAAGGGGGACTAGCGGGAGGATCGGCTGAGACCCAGTACTTC. J is TRBJ2-5 and V is TRBV4-2; 15 nucleotides agree with TRBD2. Trimming at V came to 1 base and at J to 5 bases, leaving 8 bases not matched to a gene. The CDR3 has 18 residues. Germline V gives CDR1 LGHNA, CDR2 YNFKEQ.

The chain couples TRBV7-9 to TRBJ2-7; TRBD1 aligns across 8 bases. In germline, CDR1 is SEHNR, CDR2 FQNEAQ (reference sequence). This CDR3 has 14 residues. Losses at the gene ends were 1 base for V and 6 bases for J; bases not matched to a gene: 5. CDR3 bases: TGTGCCAGCAGCTTAGGGAACAGGGGGTTCGAGCAGTACTTC. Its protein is CASSLGNRGFEQYF.

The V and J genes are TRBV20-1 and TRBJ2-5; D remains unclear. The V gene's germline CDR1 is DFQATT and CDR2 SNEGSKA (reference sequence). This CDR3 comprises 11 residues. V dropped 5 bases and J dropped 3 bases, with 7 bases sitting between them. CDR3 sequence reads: CSAQSEETQYF. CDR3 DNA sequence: TGCAGTGCTCAGTCGGAAGAGACCCAGTACTTC.

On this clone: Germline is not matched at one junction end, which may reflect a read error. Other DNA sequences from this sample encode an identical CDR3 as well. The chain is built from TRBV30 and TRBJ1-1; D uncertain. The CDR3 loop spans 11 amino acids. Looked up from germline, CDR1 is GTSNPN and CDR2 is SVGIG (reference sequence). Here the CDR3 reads CGSRANTEAFF. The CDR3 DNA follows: TGTGGTAGTCGGGCGAACACTGAGGCTTTCTTT.

Here the CDR3 reads CASSPGTRLGGEQFF. CDR3 nucleotides: TGTGCCAGCAGCCCAGGGACTCGACTAGGGGGTGAGCAGTTCTTC. V usage is TRBV7-9 and J usage is TRBJ2-1; tentatively, D is TRBD1 or TRBD2 (6 bases each). Germline V gives CDR1 SEHNR, CDR2 FQNEAQ (reference sequence). CDR3 length: 15 amino acids. Trimming took off 5 bases at V and 9 bases at J, with 20 bases between the two ends.

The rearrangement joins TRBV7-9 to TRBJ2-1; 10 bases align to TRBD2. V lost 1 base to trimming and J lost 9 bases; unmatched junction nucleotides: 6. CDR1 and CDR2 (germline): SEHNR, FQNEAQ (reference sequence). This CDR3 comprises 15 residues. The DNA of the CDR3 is TGTGCCAGCAGCTTAGTTCCTAGCGGGAGTGGTGAGCAGTTCTTC. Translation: CASSLVPSGSGEQFF.

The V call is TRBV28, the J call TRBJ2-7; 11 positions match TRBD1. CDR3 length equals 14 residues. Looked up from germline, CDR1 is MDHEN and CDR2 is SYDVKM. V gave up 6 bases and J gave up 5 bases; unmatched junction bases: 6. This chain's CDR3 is CASRSGQGVDEQYF. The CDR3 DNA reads TGTGCCAGCAGATCGGGACAGGGGGTGGACGAGCAGTACTTC.

CDR3 nucleotide sequence: TGTGCCAGCAGTCCTATGTTAGGGTGGACAGGGGTCACCGGGGAGCTGTTTTTT. Protein: CASSPMLGWTGVTGELFF. The chain is built from TRBV27 and TRBJ2-2; TRBD1 aligns across 9 bases. The germline V gene encodes CDR1 MNHEY and CDR2 SMNVEV (reference sequence). After removal of 5 bases from V and 4 bases from J, the junction contained 14 bases not matched to a gene. The length of the CDR3 is 18 residues.

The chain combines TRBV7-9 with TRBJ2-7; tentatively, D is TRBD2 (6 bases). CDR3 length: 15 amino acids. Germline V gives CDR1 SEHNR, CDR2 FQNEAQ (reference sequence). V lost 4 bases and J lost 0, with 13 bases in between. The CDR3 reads CASSSYRGNSYEQYF. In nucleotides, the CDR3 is TGTGCCAGCAGCTCCTACCGCGGGAACTCCTACGAGCAGTACTTC.

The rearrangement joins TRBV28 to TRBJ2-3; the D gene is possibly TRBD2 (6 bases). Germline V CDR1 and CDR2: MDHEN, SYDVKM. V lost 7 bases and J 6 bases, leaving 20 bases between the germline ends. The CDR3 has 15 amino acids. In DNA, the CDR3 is TGTGCCAGCAAACCACCGGGACTTTGGGGGGATACGCAGTATTTT. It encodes CASKPPGLWGDTQYF.

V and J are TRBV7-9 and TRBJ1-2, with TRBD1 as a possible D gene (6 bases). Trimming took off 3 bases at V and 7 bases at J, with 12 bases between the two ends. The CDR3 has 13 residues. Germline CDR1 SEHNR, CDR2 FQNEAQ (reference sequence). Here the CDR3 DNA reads TGTGCCAGCAGCTTCTCAGGGGCAGGTGGCTACACCTTC. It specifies CASSFSGAGGYTF.